This T cell receptor beta chain was captured in a study of cytomegalovirus exposure and HLA in healthy donors. The V and J ends lost 3 bases and 8 bases respectively, with 12 bases between them. The CDR3 loop spans 13 amino acids. Germline assignment: CDR1 SGHTS and CDR2 YDEGEE. 60 Vbeta and 13 Jbeta primers were used in PCR. Using immunoSEQ multiplex PCR, the repertoire was profiled, and TCRdb retains in-frame clones only, with some absent. The data hold 180,000 or so clones, with around 80% observed a single time. Sequencing input: PBMCs. The V and J genes are TRBV5-8 and TRBJ1-3; no clear D. The receptor's source is a woman aged 25 to 39 in good health and CMV-seronegative. The CDR3 is CASSWVEGDTIYF. Written as DNA, the CDR3 is TGTGCCAGCAGCTGGGTTGAGGGCGACACCATATATTTT.